One and the same sample provided the 29 T cell receptor beta chains below, sequenced in a study of CD8 T cells in Susac syndrome. When the RNA was reverse transcribed, random hexamers were used with an input of roughly 0.45 to 1 ug. TCRdb re-derived calls from the immunoSEQ multiplex PCR reads in MiXCR, one entry per CDR3 protein. The sample holds about 200,000 distinct CDR3 sequences, 95% seen once. Input material: CD4+ T cells from PBMCs. The receptors here all came from a human donor in good health.

This sequence joins TRBV9 and TRBJ2-6; possibly TRBD2 for D (5 bases). There are 15 residues in the CDR3. Germline lookup yields CDR1 SGDLS and CDR2 YYNGEE. Trimming took 6 bases from V and 3 from J, leaving 13 bases between them. Here the CDR3 reads CASTLRGNGANVLTF. For the CDR3, the DNA is TGTGCCAGCACCTTACGGGGAAATGGGGCCAACGTCCTGACTTTC.

The chain joins TRBV29-1 to TRBJ1-2; no definite D call. CDR1 is SQVTM and CDR2 is ANQGSEA in the germline V gene. V gave up 3 bases and J gave up 3 bases, with 14 bases separating them. CDR3 length: 14 amino acids. The CDR3 sequence is CSVEKQAHDYGYTF. CDR3 DNA sequence: TGCAGCGTTGAGAAGCAGGCTCATGACTATGGCTACACCTTC. Using reference TRBV29-1 and TRBJ1-2 for the parts outside the CDR3, the full variable domain is SAVISQKPSRDICQRGTSLTIQCQVDSQVTMMFWYRQQPGQSLTLIATANQGSEATYESGFVIDKFPISRPNLTFSTLTVSNMSPEDSSIYLCSVEKQAHDYGYTFGSGTRLTVV.

The chain is built from TRBV6-5 and TRBJ2-1; the D is unclear. Trimming removed 6 bases at V and 2 bases at J, with 8 bases between. The CDR3 is made up of 13 amino acids. Germline V gene lookup returns CDR1 MNHEY and CDR2 SVGAGI. The CDR3 loop is CASSVTTYNEQFF. CDR3 coding DNA: TGTGCCAGCAGCGTCACTACCTACAATGAGCAGTTCTTC.

Here the CDR3 reads CASSVSQPTGELFF. The CDR3 bases are TGTGCCAGCAGCGTAAGTCAGCCCACCGGGGAGCTGTTTTTT. This chain connects TRBV3-1 to TRBJ2-2; D remains ambiguous. The CDR3 covers 14 residues. Trimming stripped 5 bases from V and 4 bases from J, with 11 bases between. The V gene's germline CDR1 is LGHDT and CDR2 YNNKEL (reference sequence).

The V and J genes are TRBV7-2 and TRBJ2-7; tentative D call: TRBD1 (6 bases). CDR3 length equals 14 residues. Trimming stripped 3 bases from V and 3 bases from J, with 12 bases between. The germline CDR1 and CDR2 sequences are SGHTA and FQGNSA. CDR3: CASSLTGQNYEQYF. The CDR3 DNA reads as TGTGCCAGCAGCTTGACAGGACAGAACTACGAGCAGTACTTC.

This clonotype has only one observation. CDR3 sequence: CASRGGGIESEQFF. The CDR3 DNA follows: TGTGCCAGCAGAGGTGGGGGGATTGAGAGTGAGCAGTTCTTC. The chain carries TRBV11-1 and TRBJ2-1, with a tentative D call TRBD2 (6 bases). This CDR3 comprises 14 residues. Between the trimmed V and J ends, which lost 6 bases and 9 bases, there was a span of 18 bases. In germline, CDR1 is SGHAT, CDR2 FQDESV (reference sequence).

The chain joins TRBV5-1 to TRBJ1-4; a weak D match, TRBD1 (6 bases). CDR3 length: 15 residues. V dropped 4 bases and J dropped 0 bases, with 10 bases sitting between them. Germline CDR1 reads SGHRS; CDR2 reads YFSETQ. CDR3 sequence: CASSVDSATNEKLFF. CDR3 DNA sequence: TGCGCCAGCAGCGTGGACAGCGCAACTAATGAAAAACTGTTTTTT.

The chain recombines TRBV29-1 with TRBJ1-5; 8 bases match TRBD1. This CDR3 has 13 amino acids. Looked up from germline, CDR1 is SQVTM and CDR2 is ANQGSEA. After removal of 7 bases from V and 4 bases from J, the junction contained 6 bases not matched to a gene. The CDR3 reads CSAGQGMNQPQHF. CDR3 DNA: TGCAGCGCCGGACAGGGTATGAATCAGCCCCAGCATTTT. The full variable domain, rest sourced from reference TRBV29-1 and TRBJ1-5, is SAVISQKPSRDICQRGTSLTIQCQVDSQVTMMFWYRQQPGQSLTLIATANQGSEATYESGFVIDKFPISRPNLTFSTLTVSNMSPEDSSIYLCSAGQGMNQPQHFGDGTRLSIL.

This chain joins TRBV27 and TRBJ2-7; D is undetermined. CDR1 is MNHEY, CDR2 SMNVEV, per germline (reference sequence). V lost 4 bases, J lost 0 bases, and 7 bases lay in between. The CDR3 extends over 13 amino acids. The chain's CDR3 is CASSSVSSYEQYV. The CDR3 region has the DNA TGTGCCAGCAGTTCCGTAAGCTCCTACGAGCAGTACGTC.

V is TRBV30 and J is TRBJ2-3, with no clear D. The CDR3 length is 15 residues. The V end was cut by 3 bases, the J end by 2 bases, with 15 bases between. Germline V gives CDR1 GTSNPN, CDR2 SVGIG (reference sequence). As DNA, the CDR3 is TGTGCCTGGAGCATAGCTAAAGGGATCACAGATACGCAGTATTTT. Protein: CAWSIAKGITDTQYF.

This clonotype was counted once. V gene TRBV9 combines with J gene TRBJ2-5; 9 positions match TRBD1. J gave up 5 bases and V 4 bases, and 6 bases lay outside the gene matches. The CDR3 consists of 14 residues. CDR1 is SGDLS, CDR2 YYNGEE, per germline. This chain's CDR3 is CASSPTGGDETQYF. The CDR3 DNA follows: TGTGCCAGCAGCCCCACAGGGGGCGATGAGACCCAGTACTTC.

In DNA form, the CDR3 reads TGTGCCAGCAGCCAAGAGGAGGGCTTC. Translation: CASSQEEGF. This chain links TRBV3-2 with TRBJ2-7; TRBD2 is the table's D call and was not checked against the DNA. TRBV3-2 is reported as a pseudogene. This CDR3 spans 9 amino acids.

The chain's CDR3 is CASSVPRGEQFF. In nucleotides, the CDR3 is TGTGCCAGCAGCGTCCCTAGGGGTGAGCAGTTCTTC. The rearrangement uses TRBV7-3 and TRBJ2-1, with D maybe TRBD1 (5 bases). CDR3 length: 12 residues. V lost 5 bases and J 9 bases, leaving 11 bases between the germline ends. Germline CDR1 and CDR2: SGHTA and FQGTGA.

CDR3 residues: CARHEQYF. The CDR3 DNA is TGCGCCAGACACGAGCAGTACTTC. This chain joins TRBV4-1 and TRBJ2-7; unclear D gene. Germline V CDR1 and CDR2: MGHRA, YSYEKL. Deletions cut 9 bases from V and 5 bases from J, with 2 bases between. This CDR3 comprises 8 residues.

The gene calls are TRBV20-1 and TRBJ2-5, with 7 bases fitting TRBD1. CDR3 length: 13 amino acids. The germline V gene has CDR1 DFQATT and CDR2 SNEGSKA (reference sequence). The ends lost 6 bases at V and 2 bases at J; junction bases unmatched: 6. CDR3 protein: CSATDRMQETQYF. The CDR3 region has the DNA TGCAGTGCCACGGACAGGATGCAAGAGACCCAGTACTTC.

The chain combines TRBV5-6 with TRBJ2-5; possibly TRBD2 for D (6 bases). Trimming removed 2 bases at V and 7 bases at J, with 18 bases between. Germline CDR1 is SGHDT and CDR2 is YYEEEE. The CDR3 spans 15 residues. The DNA of the CDR3 is TGTGCCAGCAGCTTCTCGGCGGGGACCACAGGGACCCAGTACTTC. Its protein product is CASSFSAGTTGTQYF.

The V call is TRBV6-2 or TRBV6-3, the J call TRBJ2-3; TRBD1 might be the D (5 bases). Germline CDR1 MNHEY, CDR2 SVGEGT. Trimming removed 8 bases at V and 6 bases at J, with 12 bases between. This CDR3 spans 12 amino acids. CDR3 loop: CASVTSGDTQYF. CDR3 in DNA: TGTGCCAGCGTGACCTCAGGGGATACGCAGTATTTT.

This rearrangement joins TRBV5-6 to TRBJ2-7; D is unresolved. This CDR3 region has 12 residues. Germline-derived CDR1 and CDR2 are SGHDT and YYEEEE. V was pared by 2 bases and J by 6 bases, with 9 bases between. The DNA of the CDR3 is TGTGCCAGCAGCTTAGGCGGATTCGAGCAGTACTTC. Translated: CASSLGGFEQYF.

The CDR3 is CATSGDFLYNEQFF. The CDR3 DNA reads TGTGCCACCAGTGGGGACTTCCTATACAATGAGCAGTTCTTC. The chain joins TRBV24-1 to TRBJ2-1; D possibly corresponds to TRBD2 (6 bases). CDR3 length equals 14 residues. Germline CDR1 KGHDR, CDR2 SFDVKD. V was cut by 5 bases and J by 4 bases, with 11 bases left in between.

This clonotype was seen just once. CDR3 sequence: CASSYTGTITDTQYF. The DNA for the CDR3 is TGTGCCAGCAGTTACACAGGGACGATCACAGATACGCAGTATTTT. The rearrangement links TRBV6-2 or TRBV6-3 to TRBJ2-3; D possibly corresponds to TRBD1 (6 bases). The germline gives CDR1 MNHEY, CDR2 SVGEGT. CDR3 length: 15 amino acids. V was cut by 2 bases and J by 2 bases, with 11 bases left in between.

This rearrangement joins TRBV20-1 to TRBJ2-2; no clear D gene. V gave up 3 bases and J gave up 0 bases, with 8 bases separating them. This CDR3 contains 14 residues. CDR1 DFQATT and CDR2 SNEGSKA come from the germline V gene (reference sequence). The DNA of the CDR3 is TGCAGTGCTAGCAAAGATACGAACACCGGGGAGCTGTTTTTT. It translates to CSASKDTNTGELFF.

The rearrangement uses TRBV2 and TRBJ2-6; the match to TRBD1 covers 8 bases. This CDR3 region has 14 residues. The germline gives CDR1 SNHLY, CDR2 FYNNEI. The V gene end was trimmed by 8 bases and the J gene end by 4 bases; junction bases not matched to a gene: 4. This chain's CDR3 is CASGRGLGANVLTF. The CDR3 bases are TGTGCCAGCGGCAGGGGGCTGGGGGCCAACGTCCTGACTTTC.

V and J are TRBV7-9 and TRBJ1-1; D unresolved. V lost 1 base, J lost 3 bases, and 3 bases lay in between. Germline V lookup: CDR1 SEHNR, CDR2 FQNEAQ (reference sequence). This CDR3 spans 12 amino acids. The CDR3 DNA follows: TGTGCCAGCAGCTTAGTACACACTGAAGCTTTCTTT. Its protein product is CASSLVHTEAFF.

V and J are TRBV20-1 and TRBJ2-2; D gene ambiguous. Germline-derived CDR1 and CDR2 are DFQATT and SNEGSKA (reference sequence). The CDR3 totals 14 residues. V lost 6 bases and J 4 bases, leaving 15 bases between the germline ends. The CDR3 spells CSAPSPTGTGELFF. The DNA for the CDR3 is TGCAGTGCCCCCAGCCCGACGGGCACCGGGGAGCTGTTTTTT.

This clonotype was detected once. CDR3 nucleotides: TGTGCCAGCATCCAAGGGACAGTCGGCGGGGAGACCCAGTACTTC. Translated: CASIQGTVGGETQYF. The chain employs TRBV12-3 or TRBV12-4 and TRBJ2-5, with TRBD1 matching over 7 bases. The CDR3 runs to 15 residues. V shed 7 bases, J shed 5 bases, and the junction held 13 bases outside the gene matches.

The V gene is TRBV5-1, the J gene TRBJ2-5; TRBD2 agrees at 8 bases. Germline V CDR1 and CDR2: SGHRS, YFSETQ. The CDR3 length is 16 residues. The J segment lost 3 bases and the V segment lost 4 bases, leaving 11 bases of the junction unmatched. The CDR3 bases are TGCGCCAGCAGCCCTGGGGGAAGCGGGGGAGAAGAGACCCAGTACTTC. Amino acids: CASSPGGSGGEETQYF.

This sequence joins TRBV11-2 and TRBJ2-4; D unclear. The CDR3 spans 14 residues. The V end was cut by 3 bases, the J end by 6 bases, with 12 bases between. The germline V gene has CDR1 SGHAT and CDR2 FQNNGV. The CDR3 region has the DNA TGTGCCAGCAGCTTGAGCGCGGCTTTAAACATTCAGTACTTC. Translated, it gives CASSLSAALNIQYF.

Worth noting for this clonotype: One end of the junction fails to match germline, which may point to a read error. The genes are TRBV7-7 and TRBJ2-5; 7 bases fit TRBD2. The CDR3 runs to 14 residues. Germline V gene sequence: CDR1 SSHAT, CDR2 FNYEAQ (reference sequence). As DNA, the CDR3 is TGTGCTAGCAGCCCAGGGACTACCCGAGAGACCCAGTACTTC. This encodes CASSPGTTRETQYF.

The DNA for the CDR3 is TGTGCCAGCAGCTCCTGGGCCATTCTTGGGACTGAAGCTTTCTTT. Its protein is CASSSWAILGTEAFF. The chain uses TRBV7-9 and TRBJ1-1; D uncertain. V lost 4 bases and J lost 5, with 17 bases in between. CDR1 and CDR2 (germline): SEHNR, FQNEAQ (reference sequence). The length of the CDR3 is 15 residues.